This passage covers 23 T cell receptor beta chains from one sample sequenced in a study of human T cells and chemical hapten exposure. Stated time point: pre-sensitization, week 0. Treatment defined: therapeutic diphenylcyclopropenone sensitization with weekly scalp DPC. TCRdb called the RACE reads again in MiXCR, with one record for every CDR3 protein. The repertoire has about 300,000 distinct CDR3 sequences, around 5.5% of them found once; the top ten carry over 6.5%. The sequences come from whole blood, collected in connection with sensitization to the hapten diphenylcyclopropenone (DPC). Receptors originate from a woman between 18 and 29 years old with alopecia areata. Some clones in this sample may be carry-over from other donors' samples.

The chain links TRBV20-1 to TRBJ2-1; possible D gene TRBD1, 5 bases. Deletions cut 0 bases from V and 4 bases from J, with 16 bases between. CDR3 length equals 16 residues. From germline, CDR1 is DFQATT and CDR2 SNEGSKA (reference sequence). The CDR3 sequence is CSARDALKTVYNEQFF. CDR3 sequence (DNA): TGCAGTGCTAGAGATGCCCTCAAGACAGTATACAATGAGCAGTTCTTC.

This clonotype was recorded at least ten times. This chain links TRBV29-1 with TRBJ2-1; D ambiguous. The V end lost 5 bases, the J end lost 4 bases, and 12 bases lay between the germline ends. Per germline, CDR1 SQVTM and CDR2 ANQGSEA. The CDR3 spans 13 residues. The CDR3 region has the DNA TGCAGCGTTCGAACCAGTTCTTACAATGAGCAGTTCTTC. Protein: CSVRTSSYNEQFF.

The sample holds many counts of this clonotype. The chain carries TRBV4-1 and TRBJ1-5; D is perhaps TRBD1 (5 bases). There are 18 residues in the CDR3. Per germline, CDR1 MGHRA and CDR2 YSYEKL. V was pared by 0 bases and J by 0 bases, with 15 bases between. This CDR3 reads CASSQEGRASFSNQPQHF. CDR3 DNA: TGCGCCAGCAGCCAAGAGGGCAGGGCGAGCTTTAGCAATCAGCCCCAGCATTTT.

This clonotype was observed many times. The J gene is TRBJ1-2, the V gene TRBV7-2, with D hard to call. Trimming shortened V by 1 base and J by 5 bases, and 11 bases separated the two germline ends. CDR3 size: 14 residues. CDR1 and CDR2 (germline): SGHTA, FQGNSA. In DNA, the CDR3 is TGTGCCAGCAGCTTAGGATCGAGTGGTTATGGCTACACCTTC. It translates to CASSLGSSGYGYTF.

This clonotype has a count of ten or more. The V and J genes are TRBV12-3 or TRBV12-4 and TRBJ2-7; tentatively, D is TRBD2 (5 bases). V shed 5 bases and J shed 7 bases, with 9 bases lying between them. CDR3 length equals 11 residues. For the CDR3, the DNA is TGTGCCAGCAGTCTGAGGGAGGAGCAGTACTTC. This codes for CASSLREEQYF.

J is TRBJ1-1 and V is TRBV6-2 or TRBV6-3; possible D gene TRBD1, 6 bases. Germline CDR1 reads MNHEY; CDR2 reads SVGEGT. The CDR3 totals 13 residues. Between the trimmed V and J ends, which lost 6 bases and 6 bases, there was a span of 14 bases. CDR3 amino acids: CASRGRTESEAFF. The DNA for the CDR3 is TGTGCCAGCAGGGGCCGGACAGAATCTGAAGCTTTCTTT.

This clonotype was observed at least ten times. The CDR3 DNA reads TGTGCCAGCAGTTCCAGACTTAGCACAGATACGCAGTATTTT. This codes for CASSSRLSTDTQYF. V and J are TRBV6-2 or TRBV6-3 and TRBJ2-3; D is ambiguous. The CDR3 length is 14 residues. From germline, CDR1 is MNHEY and CDR2 SVGEGT. With 4 bases removed from V and 0 bases from J, the gap between germline ends came to 8 bases.

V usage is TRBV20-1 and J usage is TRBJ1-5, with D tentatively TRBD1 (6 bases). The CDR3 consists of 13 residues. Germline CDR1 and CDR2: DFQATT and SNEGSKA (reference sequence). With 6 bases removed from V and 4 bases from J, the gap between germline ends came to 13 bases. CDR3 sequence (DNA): TGCAGTGCCAATTCCGACAGGAATCAGCCCCAGCATTTT. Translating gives CSANSDRNQPQHF.

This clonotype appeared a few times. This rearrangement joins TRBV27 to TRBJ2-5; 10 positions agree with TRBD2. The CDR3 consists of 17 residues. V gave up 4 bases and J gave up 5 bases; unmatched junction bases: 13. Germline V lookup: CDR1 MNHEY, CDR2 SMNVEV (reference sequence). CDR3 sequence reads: CASSSLSSGGWRETQYF. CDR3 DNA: TGTGCCAGCAGTTCACTCTCTAGCGGGGGATGGAGGGAGACCCAGTACTTC.

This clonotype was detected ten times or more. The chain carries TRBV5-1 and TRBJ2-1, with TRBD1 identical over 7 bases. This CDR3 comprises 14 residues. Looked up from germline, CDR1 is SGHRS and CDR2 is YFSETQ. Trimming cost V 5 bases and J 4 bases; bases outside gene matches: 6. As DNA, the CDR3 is TGCGCCAGCAGGCCCGTGGACAGGTACAATGAGCAGTTCTTC. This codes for CASRPVDRYNEQFF. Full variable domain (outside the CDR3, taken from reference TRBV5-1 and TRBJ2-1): KAGVTQTPRYLIKTRGQQVTLSCSPISGHRSVSWYQQTPGQGLQFLFEYFSETQRNKGNFPGRFSGRQFSNSRSEMNVSTLELGDSALYLCASRPVDRYNEQFFGPGTRLTVL.

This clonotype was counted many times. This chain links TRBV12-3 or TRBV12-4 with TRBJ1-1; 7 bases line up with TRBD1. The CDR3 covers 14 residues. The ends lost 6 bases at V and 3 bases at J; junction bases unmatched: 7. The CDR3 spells CASRGLDRDTEAFF. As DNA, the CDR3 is TGTGCCAGCAGGGGGTTAGACAGGGACACTGAAGCTTTCTTT.

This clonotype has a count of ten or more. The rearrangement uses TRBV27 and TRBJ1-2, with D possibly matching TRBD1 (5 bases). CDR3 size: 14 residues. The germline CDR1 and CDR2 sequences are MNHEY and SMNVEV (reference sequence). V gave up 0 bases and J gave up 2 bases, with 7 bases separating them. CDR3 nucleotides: TGTGCCAGCAGTTTATCGAGACAGAACTATGGCTACACCTTC. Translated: CASSLSRQNYGYTF.

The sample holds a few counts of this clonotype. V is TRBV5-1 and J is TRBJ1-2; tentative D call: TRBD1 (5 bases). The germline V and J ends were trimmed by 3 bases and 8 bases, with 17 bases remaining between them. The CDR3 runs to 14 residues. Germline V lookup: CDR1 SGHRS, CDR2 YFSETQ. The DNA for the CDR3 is TGCGCCAGCAGCTCCACGCAGGGCGGGTACGGCTACACCTTC. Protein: CASSSTQGGYGYTF.

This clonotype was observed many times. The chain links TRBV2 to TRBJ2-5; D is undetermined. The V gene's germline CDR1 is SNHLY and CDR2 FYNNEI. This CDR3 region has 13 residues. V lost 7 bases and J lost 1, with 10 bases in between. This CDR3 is CASTRDPQETQYF. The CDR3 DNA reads TGTGCCAGCACACGCGACCCCCAAGAGACCCAGTACTTC.

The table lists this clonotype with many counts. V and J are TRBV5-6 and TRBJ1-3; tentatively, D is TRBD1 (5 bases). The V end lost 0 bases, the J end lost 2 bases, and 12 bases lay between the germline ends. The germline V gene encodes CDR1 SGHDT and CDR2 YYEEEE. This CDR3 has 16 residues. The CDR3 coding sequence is TGTGCCAGCAGCTTGGCCCTGGGGCTGGCTGGAAACACCATATATTTT. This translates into CASSLALGLAGNTIYF. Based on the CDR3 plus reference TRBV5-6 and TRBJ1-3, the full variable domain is DAGVTQSPTHLIKTRGQQVTLRCSPKSGHDTVSWYQQALGQGPQFIFQYYEEEERQRGNFPDRFSGHQFPNYSSELNVNALLLGDSALYLCASSLALGLAGNTIYFGEGSWLTVV.

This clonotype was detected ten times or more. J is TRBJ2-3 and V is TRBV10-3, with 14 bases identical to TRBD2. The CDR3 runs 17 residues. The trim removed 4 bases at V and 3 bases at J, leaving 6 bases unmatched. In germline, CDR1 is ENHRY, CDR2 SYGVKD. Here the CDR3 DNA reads TGTGCCATCAGTGGTCGACTAGCGGGGGGGAAAACAGATACGCAGTATTTT. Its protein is CAISGRLAGGKTDTQYF.

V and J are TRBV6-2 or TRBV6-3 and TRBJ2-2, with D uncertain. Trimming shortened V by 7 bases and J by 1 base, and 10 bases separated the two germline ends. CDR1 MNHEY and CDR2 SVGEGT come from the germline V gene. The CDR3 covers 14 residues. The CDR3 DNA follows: TGTGCCAGCACTCAAGGAGTGAACACCGGGGAGCTGTTTTTT. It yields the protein CASTQGVNTGELFF.

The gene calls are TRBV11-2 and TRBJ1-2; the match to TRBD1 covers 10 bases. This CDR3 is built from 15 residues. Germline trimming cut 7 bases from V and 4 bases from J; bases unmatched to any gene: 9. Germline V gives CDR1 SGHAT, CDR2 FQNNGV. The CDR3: CASTSTRDRGYGYTF. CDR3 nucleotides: TGTGCCAGCACCTCGACCCGGGACAGGGGCTATGGCTACACCTTC.

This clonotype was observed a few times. The CDR3 is CASSGTSGDNEQFF. As DNA, the CDR3 is TGTGCCAGCAGCGGGACTAGCGGGGACAATGAGCAGTTCTTC. The rearrangement joins TRBV4-2 to TRBJ2-1; TRBD2 aligns across 13 bases. The J segment lost 5 bases and the V segment lost 5 bases, leaving 0 bases of the junction unmatched. CDR3 length equals 14 residues. The V gene's germline CDR1 is LGHNA and CDR2 YNFKEQ.

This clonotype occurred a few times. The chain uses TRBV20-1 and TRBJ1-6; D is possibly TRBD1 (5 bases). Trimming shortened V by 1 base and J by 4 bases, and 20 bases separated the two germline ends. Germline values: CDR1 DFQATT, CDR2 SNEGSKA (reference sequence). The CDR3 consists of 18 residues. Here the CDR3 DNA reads TGCAGTGCTAGAGTTTCTGGTCGGGGGATTCGGTATAATTCACCCCTCCACTTT. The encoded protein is CSARVSGRGIRYNSPLHF.

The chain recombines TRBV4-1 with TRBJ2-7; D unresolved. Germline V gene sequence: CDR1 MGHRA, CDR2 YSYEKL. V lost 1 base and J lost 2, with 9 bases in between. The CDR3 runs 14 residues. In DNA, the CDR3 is TGCGCCAGCAGCCAAGTGGGCCAGACCTACGAGCAGTACTTC. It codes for CASSQVGQTYEQYF.

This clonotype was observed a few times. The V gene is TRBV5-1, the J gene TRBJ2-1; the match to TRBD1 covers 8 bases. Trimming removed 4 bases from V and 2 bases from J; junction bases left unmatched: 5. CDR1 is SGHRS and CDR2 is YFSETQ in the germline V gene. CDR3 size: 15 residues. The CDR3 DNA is TGCGCCAGCAGCCCCGGGACAGGAACCTACAATGAGCAGTTCTTC. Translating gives CASSPGTGTYNEQFF.

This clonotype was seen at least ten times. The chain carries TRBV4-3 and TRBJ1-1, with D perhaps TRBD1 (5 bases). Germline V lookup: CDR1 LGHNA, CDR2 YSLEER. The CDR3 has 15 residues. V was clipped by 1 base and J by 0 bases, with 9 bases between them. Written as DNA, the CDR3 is TGCGCCAGCAGCCAAGTAGCAGGGATGAACACTGAAGCTTTCTTT. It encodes CASSQVAGMNTEAFF.